This TCR beta chain was documented in a study of blood T cell repertoires in COVID-19. Study information: The United States, Italy and Spain provided the acute and convalescent COVID-19 samples. The cDNA or gDNA used as material had been derived from T cells, B-cell-depleted T cells, or PBMCs.

Germline V lookup: CDR1 WSHSY, CDR2 SAAADI. Losses at the gene ends were 4 bases for V and 5 bases for J; bases not matched to a gene: 9. This CDR3 comprises 16 residues. In the original processing: Amplified reference gene primers provided the basis for estimating nucleated cell counts. The data were produced by immunoSEQ multiplex PCR, yet TCRdb's version contains in-frame clones alone and is incomplete. The DNA gave D and trimming, while V, J and clone size come from that table. The sample has a few hundred thousand clones; around 86% are singletons. This rearrangement joins TRBV10-2 to TRBJ1-4; 8 bases are a match to TRBD1. The origin of this receptor is a woman aged 25 to 39 with active or convalescent COVID-19. The sequenced material came from peripheral blood. The CDR3 here is CASSVRQGAFNEKLFF. As DNA, the CDR3 is TGCGCCAGCAGTGTTCGGCAGGGGGCATTCAATGAAAAACTGTTTTTT.